The sequence of this T cell receptor beta chain was determined in a study of T-cell reconstitution after alpha-beta-depleted transplantation in children. Study outcomes and limitations: Recipient T cells and thymic progenitors that survived gave rise to the high TCRbeta diversity observed at day 60 in some patients. When one year had passed after transplant, most T-cell counts and diversity came from newly produced T cells.

This clonotype was observed many times. Its antigen remains unidentified. This CDR3 is 15 amino acids long. Trimming shortened V by 4 bases and J by 0 bases, and 13 bases separated the two germline ends. CDR1 and CDR2 (germline): SQVTM, ANQGSEA. Unique molecular identifiers were used in preparing the TCRbeta library. TCRdb itself ran the PCR reads through MiXCR, one entry per CDR3 protein. Among hundreds of thousands of distinct CDR3 sequences listed, roughly 15% were seen once. V gene TRBV29-1 combines with J gene TRBJ1-5, with D possibly TRBD1 on 6 matching bases. This sequence originates from a male patient aged 10 to 17 who had a stem cell transplant for acute lymphoblastic leukemia, so the T cells may come from the graft donor. The material was PBMCs, mostly from graft donor cells, obtained 360 days after TCRalphabeta/CD19-depleted stem cell transplant. In nucleotides, the CDR3 is TGCAGCGTTGCTCCTTCAGGGGCTAGCAATCAGCCCCAGCATTTT. Translating gives CSVAPSGASNQPQHF.